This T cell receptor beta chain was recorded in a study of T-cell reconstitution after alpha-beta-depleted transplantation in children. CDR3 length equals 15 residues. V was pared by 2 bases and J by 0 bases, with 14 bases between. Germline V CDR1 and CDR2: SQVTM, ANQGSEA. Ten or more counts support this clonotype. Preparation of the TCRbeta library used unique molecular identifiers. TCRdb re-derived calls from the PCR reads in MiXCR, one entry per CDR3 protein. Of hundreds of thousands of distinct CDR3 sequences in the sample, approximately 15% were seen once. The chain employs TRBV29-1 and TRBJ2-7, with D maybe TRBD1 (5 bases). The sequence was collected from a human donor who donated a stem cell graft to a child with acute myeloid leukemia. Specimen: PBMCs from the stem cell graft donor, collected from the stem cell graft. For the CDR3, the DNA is TGCAGCGTTGAAATCACCGCAGGGATCTCCTACGAGCAGTACTTC. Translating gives CSVEITAGISYEQYF.